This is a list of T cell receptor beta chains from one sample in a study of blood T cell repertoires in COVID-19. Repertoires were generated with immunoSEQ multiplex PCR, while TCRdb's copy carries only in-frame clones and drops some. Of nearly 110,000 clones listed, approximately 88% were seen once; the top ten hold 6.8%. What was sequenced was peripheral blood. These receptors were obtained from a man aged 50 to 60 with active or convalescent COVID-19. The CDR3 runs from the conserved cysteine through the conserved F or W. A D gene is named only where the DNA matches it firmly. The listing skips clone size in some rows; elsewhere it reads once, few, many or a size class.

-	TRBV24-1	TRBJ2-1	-	CATLGSRENEQFF	TGTGCCACCCTCGGGAGTCGGGAGAATGAGCAGTTCTTC
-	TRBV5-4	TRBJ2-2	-	CASHPGSVRPSTNTGELFF	TGTGCCAGCCATCCCGGGAGCGTCAGACCCTCAACGAACACCGGGGAGCTGTTTTTT
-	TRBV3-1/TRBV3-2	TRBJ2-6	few	CASSRSSGANVLTF	TGTGCCAGCAGCCGGAGCTCTGGGGCCAACGTCCTGACTTTC
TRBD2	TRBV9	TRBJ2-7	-	CASSVHTSGNDEQYF	TGTGCCAGCAGCGTGCATACTAGCGGGAACGACGAGCAGTACTTC
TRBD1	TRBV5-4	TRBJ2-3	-	CASSQRGPADTQYF	TGTGCCAGCAGCCAAAGGGGGCCCGCAGATACGCAGTATTTT
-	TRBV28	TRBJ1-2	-	CASSLLSRYYGYTF	TGTGCCAGCAGTTTATTATCCCGTTACTATGGCTACACCTTC
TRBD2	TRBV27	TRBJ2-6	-	CASTLAAASGANVLTF	TGTGCCAGCACGCTAGCGGCTGCCTCTGGGGCCAACGTCCTGACTTTC
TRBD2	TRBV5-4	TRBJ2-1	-	CASSLEREVFNEQFF	TGTGCCAGCAGCTTGGAGCGGGAGGTTTTCAATGAGCAGTTCTTC
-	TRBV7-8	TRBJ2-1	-	CASSLGHNSYNEQFF	TGTGCCAGCAGCCTCGGACACAACTCCTACAATGAGCAGTTCTTC
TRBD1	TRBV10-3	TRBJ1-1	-	CAIRWDRDTEAFF	TGTGCCATCAGATGGGACAGGGACACTGAAGCTTTCTTT